This TCR beta chain was identified in a study of post-analysis software for immune sequencing data. Study-wide results and limits: Included in a set of roughly five TRBV segments more frequent in patients than controls were TRBV5-6, TRBV5-1 and TRBV20-1.

Unique molecular identifiers were present in the TCR beta cDNA libraries. TCRdb analysed the PCR reads with MiXCR anew, one entry per CDR3 protein. The data show roughly 570,000 distinct CDR3 sequences, 34% seen once. Trimming removed 5 bases from V and 2 bases from J, with 16 bases in between. CDR1 and CDR2 (germline): SGHVS, FQNEAQ. The CDR3 extends over 15 amino acids. As to this clonotype: Its antigen is unknown.

V is TRBV7-8 and J is TRBJ2-7, with D unclear. The sequence came from a girl aged 2 to 17 with multiple sclerosis. The sequenced sample was blood. The CDR3 nucleotides are TGTGCCAGCAGCGAACCGGGCCCCCGAGCCTACGAGCAGTACTTC. Translating gives CASSEPGPRAYEQYF.